The T cell receptor (beta chain) under discussion was sequenced for a study of PD-L1 blockade in urothelial cancer. About the study: Once treatment had started, blood was analyzed at 3 weeks (second dose) and again at 6 weeks. Researchers found blood samples held a median of roughly 140,000 T cells.

Time point given: pretreatment peripheral blood. Using immunoSEQ multiplex PCR, the repertoire was profiled, and TCRdb retains in-frame clones only, with some absent. The table has tens of thousands of clones, about 82% seen once. Germline CDR1 and CDR2: SGHTS and YDEGEE. V gave up 0 bases and J gave up 0 bases, with 10 bases separating them. There are 16 residues in the CDR3. This clonotype was obtained from an elderly man with urothelial cancer. The genes are TRBV5-8 and TRBJ1-3, with D unclear. The source material was PBMCs, sampled around atezolizumab (anti-PD-L1) treatment. The DNA for the CDR3 is TGTGCCAGCAGCTTGGCGGTTCTGAACTCTGGAAACACCATATATTTT. Encoded protein: CASSLAVLNSGNTIYF.